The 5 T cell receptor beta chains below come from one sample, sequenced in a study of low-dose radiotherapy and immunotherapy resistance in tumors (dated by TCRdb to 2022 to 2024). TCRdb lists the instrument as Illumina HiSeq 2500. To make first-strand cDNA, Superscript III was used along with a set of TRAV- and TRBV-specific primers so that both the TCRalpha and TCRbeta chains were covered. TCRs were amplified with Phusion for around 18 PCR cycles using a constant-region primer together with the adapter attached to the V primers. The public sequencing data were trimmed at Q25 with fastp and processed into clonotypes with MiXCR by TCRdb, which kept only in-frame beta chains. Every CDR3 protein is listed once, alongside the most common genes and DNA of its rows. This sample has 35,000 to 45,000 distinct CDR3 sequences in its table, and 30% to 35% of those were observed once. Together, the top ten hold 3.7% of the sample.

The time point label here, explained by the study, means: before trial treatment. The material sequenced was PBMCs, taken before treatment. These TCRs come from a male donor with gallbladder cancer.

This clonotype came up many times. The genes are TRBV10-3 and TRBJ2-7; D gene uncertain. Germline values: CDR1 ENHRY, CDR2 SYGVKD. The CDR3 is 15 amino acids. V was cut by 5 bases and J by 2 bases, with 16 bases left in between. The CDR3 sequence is CAISTQADLPYEQYF. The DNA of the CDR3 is TGTGCCATCAGTACTCAGGCCGACCTTCCCTACGAGCAGTACTTC.

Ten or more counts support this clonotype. The CDR3 DNA follows: TGTGCCAGCAGTGAAGAGGGGACAGGGATGCCCTACAATGAGCAGTTCTTC. It yields the protein CASSEEGTGMPYNEQFF. The rearrangement links TRBV6-1 to TRBJ2-1, with TRBD1 matching over 9 bases. Trimming cost V 1 base and J 2 bases; bases outside gene matches: 6. The CDR3 is made up of 17 amino acids. The V gene's germline CDR1 is MNHNS and CDR2 SASEGT.

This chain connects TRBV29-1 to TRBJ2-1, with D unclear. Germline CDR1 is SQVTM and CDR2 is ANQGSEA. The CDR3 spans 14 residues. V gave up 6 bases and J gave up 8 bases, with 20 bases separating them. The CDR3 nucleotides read TGCAGCGTACCCCCTCTCCCCGGATGGGATGAGCAGTTCTTC. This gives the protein CSVPPLPGWDEQFF.

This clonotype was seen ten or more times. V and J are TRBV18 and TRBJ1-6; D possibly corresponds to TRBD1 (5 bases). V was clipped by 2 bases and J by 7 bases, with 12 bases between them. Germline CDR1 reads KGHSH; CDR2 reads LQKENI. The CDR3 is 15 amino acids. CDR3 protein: CASSPAQVGNSPLHF. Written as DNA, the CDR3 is TGTGCCAGCTCACCAGCACAGGTGGGGAATTCACCCCTCCACTTT.

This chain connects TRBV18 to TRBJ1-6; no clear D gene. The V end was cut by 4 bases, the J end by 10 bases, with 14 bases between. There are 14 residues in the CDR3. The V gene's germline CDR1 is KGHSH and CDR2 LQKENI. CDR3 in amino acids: CASSRPSVGSPLHF. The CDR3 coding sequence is TGTGCCAGCTCACGGCCATCTGTTGGGTCACCCCTCCACTTT.